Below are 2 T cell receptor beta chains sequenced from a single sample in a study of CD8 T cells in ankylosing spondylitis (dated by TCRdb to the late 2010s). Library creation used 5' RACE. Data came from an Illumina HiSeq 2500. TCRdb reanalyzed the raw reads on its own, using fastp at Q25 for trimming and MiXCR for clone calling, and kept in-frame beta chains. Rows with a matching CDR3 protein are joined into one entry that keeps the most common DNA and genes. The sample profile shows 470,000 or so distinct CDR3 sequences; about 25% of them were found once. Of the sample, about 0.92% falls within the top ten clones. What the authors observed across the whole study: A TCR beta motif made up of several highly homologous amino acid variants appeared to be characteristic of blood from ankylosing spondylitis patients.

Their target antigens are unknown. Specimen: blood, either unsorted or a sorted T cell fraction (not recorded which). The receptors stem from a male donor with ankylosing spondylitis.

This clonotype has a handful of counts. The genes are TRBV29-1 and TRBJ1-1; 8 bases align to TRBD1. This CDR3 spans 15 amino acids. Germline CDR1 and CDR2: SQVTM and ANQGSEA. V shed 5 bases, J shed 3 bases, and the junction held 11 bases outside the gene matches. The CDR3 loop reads CSVWTGSLSDTEAFF. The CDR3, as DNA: TGCAGCGTTTGGACAGGGAGCCTATCGGACACTGAAGCTTTCTTT.

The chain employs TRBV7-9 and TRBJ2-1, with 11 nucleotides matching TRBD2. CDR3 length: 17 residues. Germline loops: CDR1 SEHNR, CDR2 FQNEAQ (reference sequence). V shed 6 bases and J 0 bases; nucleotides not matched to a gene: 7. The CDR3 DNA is TGTGCCAGCAGAGAGACTAGCGGGGCAAGCTCCTACAATGAGCAGTTCTTC. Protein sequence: CASRETSGASSYNEQFF.